This is a list of T cell receptor beta chains from one sample in a study of identical twins. TCRdb used MiXCR to reprocess the 5' RACE reads, holding one entry per CDR3 protein. This sample carries some 200,000 distinct CDR3 sequences, 7.5% of them seen once, and the ten largest clones take just under 2%. The sample was also linked to a second study, of yellow fever vaccine responses in identical twins.

Specimen: memory (CD45RO+) T cells sorted from blood. The source is a woman in her late teens or twenties in good health. Each CDR3 is given with its conserved first and last residue. A D gene is named only where the DNA matches it firmly. A row's size may be missing; if present it is once, few, many or a size class.

d_call,v_call,clone_size,j_call,cdr3_aa,cdr3_nt
TRBD2,TRBV20-1,NA,TRBJ2-7,CSANLAGGYEQYF,TGCAGTGCTAATCTAGCGGGGGGATACGAGCAGTACTTC
NA,TRBV3-1,NA,TRBJ1-1,CASSQGGGSTEAFF,TGTGCCAGCAGCCAAGGCGGAGGGAGCACTGAAGCTTTCTTT
TRBD2,TRBV4-2,many,TRBJ2-3,CASSGPGLARNTQYF,TGTGCCAGCAGCGGACCGGGACTAGCGCGGAATACGCAGTATTTT
TRBD2,TRBV5-4,NA,TRBJ2-2,CASSLASGGAGGELFF,TGTGCCAGCAGCTTGGCTAGCGGGGGGGCCGGCGGGGAGCTGTTTTTT
NA,TRBV11-1,few,TRBJ2-2,CASTRGLNTGELFF,TGTGCCTCCACACGAGGACTAAACACCGGGGAGCTGTTTTTT
NA,TRBV20-1,many,TRBJ2-1,CSASARTPTGDEFF,TGCAGTGCTAGTGCCCGGACTCCCACTGGGGATGAGTTCTTC
TRBD1,TRBV12-3/TRBV12-4,many,TRBJ2-7,CASSLQGTGKKYEQYF,TGTGCCAGCAGTTTACAGGGGACAGGGAAGAAATACGAGCAGTACTTC
NA,TRBV6-5,NA,TRBJ1-2,CASSYPAAGGRDGYTF,TGTGCCAGCAGTTACCCGGCAGCAGGTGGGCGGGATGGCTACACCTTC
TRBD1,TRBV4-2,NA,TRBJ2-1,CASSQEDGDRGMYEQFF,TGTGCCAGCAGCCAAGAGGATGGGGACAGGGGGATGTATGAGCAGTTCTTC
TRBD2,TRBV6-1,many,TRBJ2-5,CASSPTLAAQETQYF,TGTGCCAGCAGCCCTACACTAGCGGCACAAGAGACCCAGTACTTC
TRBD2,TRBV29-1,many,TRBJ2-7,CSVGGTSGQEQYF,TGCAGCGTTGGCGGGACTAGCGGACAGGAGCAGTACTTC
TRBD1,TRBV5-1,few,TRBJ1-1,CASAPVPGTGGERTEAFF,TGCGCCAGCGCCCCGGTCCCGGGGACAGGGGGCGAGAGGACTGAAGCTTTCTTT
TRBD2,TRBV28,many,TRBJ2-1,CASSLGLAGGYNEQFF,TGTGCCAGCAGTTTGGGACTAGCGGGAGGGTACAATGAGCAGTTCTTC
NA,TRBV3-1,NA,TRBJ2-3,CASSQDSGHLTTDTQYF,TGTGCCAGCAGCCAAGATTCGGGCCACCTAACAACAGATACGCAGTATTTT
NA,TRBV6-2/TRBV6-3,few,TRBJ2-2,CASSYKGSTGELFF,TGTGCCAGCAGTTACAAGGGATCTACCGGGGAGCTGTTTTTT
NA,TRBV6-6,NA,TRBJ1-1,CASSLPRNTEAFF,TGTGCCAGCAGCCTTCCCAGGAACACTGAAGCTTTCTTT
NA,TRBV7-2,few,TRBJ2-3,CASSLAISASTDTQYF,TGTGCCAGCAGCTTAGCTATATCCGCTAGCACAGATACGCAGTATTTT
NA,TRBV5-5,NA,TRBJ2-7,CASTLLGHRDSYEQYF,TGTGCCAGCACCCTCTTGGGCCACAGGGACTCCTACGAGCAGTACTTC
NA,TRBV9,many,TRBJ2-2,CASSVATGESGTGELFF,TGTGCCAGCAGCGTAGCTACGGGCGAAAGTGGAACCGGGGAGCTGTTTTTT
TRBD2,TRBV6-1,few,TRBJ2-1,CASSRAPLAGVQEQFF,TGTGCCAGCAGCAGAGCGCCGTTAGCGGGAGTGCAAGAGCAGTTCTTC
NA,TRBV7-9,few,TRBJ2-3,CASSLDFPGVGTDTQYF,TGTGCCAGCAGCTTAGACTTTCCGGGAGTGGGCACAGATACGCAGTATTTT
NA,TRBV7-6,few,TRBJ2-7,CASSLRPSYEQYF,TGTGCCAGCAGCTTACGTCCGTCCTACGAGCAGTACTTC
NA,TRBV7-9,NA,TRBJ2-5,CASTRGDKETQYF,TGTGCCAGCACCCGGGGGGACAAGGAGACCCAGTACTTC
TRBD1,TRBV7-9,few,TRBJ1-1,CASSHDRGRLGTEAFF,TGTGCCAGCAGCCATGACAGGGGGCGCTTGGGCACTGAAGCTTTCTTT
NA,TRBV18,NA,TRBJ1-5,CASSHGGQPQHF,TGTGCCAGCTCACACGGGGGTCAGCCCCAGCATTTT
TRBD1,TRBV29-1,many,TRBJ2-7,CSVTPGGFSYEQYF,TGCAGCGTTACCCCAGGGGGCTTCTCCTACGAGCAGTACTTC
NA,TRBV4-3,few,TRBJ2-5,CASSPAGEGGETQYF,TGCGCCAGCAGCCCGGCAGGGGAGGGCGGGGAGACCCAGTACTTC
TRBD1,TRBV28,few,TRBJ1-2,CASTIQGAYGYTF,TGTGCCAGCACTATACAGGGGGCCTATGGCTACACCTTC
NA,TRBV5-1,NA,TRBJ2-3,CASSLTDGNTQYF,TGCGCCAGCAGCTTGACGGACGGGAATACGCAGTATTTT
TRBD1,TRBV7-8,few,TRBJ1-6,CASSLGTGIGSPLHF,TGTGCCAGCAGCTTAGGGACAGGGATCGGTTCACCCCTCCACTTT
TRBD1,TRBV13,few,TRBJ1-6,CASRIGTGIGSPLHF,TGTGCCAGCAGAATTGGGACAGGGATCGGTTCACCCCTCCACTTT
TRBD1,TRBV12-3/TRBV12-4,few,TRBJ2-1,CASSEDRAPINEQFF,TGTGCCAGCAGTGAGGACAGGGCACCCATAAATGAGCAGTTCTTC
NA,TRBV24-1,NA,TRBJ2-2,CATSDPRTGDLGELFF,TGTGCCACCAGTGACCCCCGGACTGGGGACCTGGGGGAGCTGTTTTTT
NA,TRBV5-5,few,TRBJ2-7,CASSRYTNYEQYF,TGTGCCAGCAGTCGTTACACGAACTACGAGCAGTACTTC
TRBD2,TRBV2,NA,TRBJ2-3,CASTFSGGLDTQYF,TGTGCCAGCACTTTCTCCGGGGGGTTAGATACGCAGTATTTT
NA,TRBV28,many,TRBJ2-5,CASSLRTGYQETQYF,TGTGCCAGCAGTTTGCGTACAGGTTACCAAGAGACCCAGTACTTC
NA,TRBV5-5,many,TRBJ2-7,CASSFETGAYEQYF,TGTGCCAGCAGCTTCGAGACAGGTGCCTACGAGCAGTACTTC
TRBD2,TRBV3-1,NA,TRBJ2-6,CASSRLAGGGKSGANVLTF,TGTGCCAGCAGCCGACTAGCGGGAGGAGGAAAATCTGGGGCCAACGTCCTGACTTTC
NA,TRBV3-1,NA,TRBJ1-1,CASSQDAFRVEAFF,TGTGCCAGCAGCCAAGATGCCTTCAGGGTTGAAGCTTTCTTT
TRBD1,TRBV5-1,many,TRBJ1-4,CASREGASPGNGEKLFF,TGCGCCAGCAGGGAGGGGGCGAGCCCCGGGAATGGTGAAAAACTGTTTTTT
NA,TRBV3-1,many,TRBJ2-7,CASSITGEQYF,TGTGCCAGCAGCATTACAGGCGAGCAGTACTTC
NA,TRBV2,few,TRBJ2-5,CASSPGQVGQETQYF,TGTGCCAGCAGCCCTGGGCAAGTAGGGCAAGAGACCCAGTACTTC
TRBD2,TRBV5-1,few,TRBJ2-3,CASRLAIVENTQYF,TGCGCCAGCAGACTAGCGATCGTCGAAAATACGCAGTATTTT
NA,TRBV7-9,few,TRBJ1-4,CASSLSSSNEKLFF,TGTGCCAGCAGCTTATCGAGTTCCAATGAAAAACTGTTTTTT
NA,TRBV20-1,many,TRBJ2-4,CSAVVAVENIQYF,TGCAGTGCTGTCGTAGCGGTCGAAAACATTCAGTACTTC
NA,TRBV7-7,NA,TRBJ2-3,CASSPQIIRTDTQYF,TGTGCTAGCAGCCCGCAGATAATTCGCACAGATACGCAGTATTTT
NA,TRBV4-1,NA,TRBJ2-5,CASSHPKRGAFRETQYF,TGCGCCAGCAGCCATCCCAAACGGGGGGCGTTTCGGGAGACCCAGTACTTC
TRBD1,TRBV6-1,few,TRBJ1-3,CASSEGTASNTIYF,TGTGCCAGCAGTGAGGGGACAGCAAGCAACACCATATATTTT
NA,TRBV9,NA,TRBJ2-5,CASSVLQKGETQYF,TGTGCCAGCAGCGTTTTACAAAAAGGGGAGACCCAGTACTTC
NA,TRBV25-1,many,TRBJ2-2,CASSEHRPMVAGELFF,TGTGCCAGCAGTGAACATCGTCCGATGGTCGCCGGGGAGCTGTTTTTT
NA,TRBV5-6,few,TRBJ2-1,CASSFHVLGNNEQFF,TGTGCCAGCAGCTTTCATGTGTTGGGAAACAATGAGCAGTTCTTC
NA,TRBV4-3,few,TRBJ2-4,CASSQRGGSNIQYF,TGCGCCAGCAGCCAGAGGGGGGGGAGTAACATTCAGTACTTC
NA,TRBV19,NA,TRBJ2-1,CASERGGFYNEQFF,TGTGCCAGCGAGCGTGGGGGATTTTACAATGAGCAGTTCTTC
NA,TRBV24-1,NA,TRBJ2-3,CATTDSTDTQYF,TGTGCCACGACGGACAGCACAGATACGCAGTATTTT
NA,TRBV4-3,few,TRBJ2-3,CASSQEGTGPRADTQYF,TGCGCCAGCAGCCAAGAGGGGACGGGCCCAAGGGCAGATACGCAGTATTTT